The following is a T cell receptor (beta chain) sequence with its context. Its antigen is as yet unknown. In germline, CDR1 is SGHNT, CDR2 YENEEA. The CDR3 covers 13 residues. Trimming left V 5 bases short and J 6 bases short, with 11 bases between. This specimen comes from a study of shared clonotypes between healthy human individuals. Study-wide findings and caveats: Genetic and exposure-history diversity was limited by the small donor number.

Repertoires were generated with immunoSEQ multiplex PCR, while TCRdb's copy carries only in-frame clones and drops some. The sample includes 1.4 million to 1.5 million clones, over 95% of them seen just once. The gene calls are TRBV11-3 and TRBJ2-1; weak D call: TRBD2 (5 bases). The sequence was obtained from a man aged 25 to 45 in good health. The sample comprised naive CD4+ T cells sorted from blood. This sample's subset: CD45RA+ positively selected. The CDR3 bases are TGTGCCAGCAGCCCTGGGAGAACCAATGAGCAGTTCTTC. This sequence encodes CASSPGRTNEQFF.